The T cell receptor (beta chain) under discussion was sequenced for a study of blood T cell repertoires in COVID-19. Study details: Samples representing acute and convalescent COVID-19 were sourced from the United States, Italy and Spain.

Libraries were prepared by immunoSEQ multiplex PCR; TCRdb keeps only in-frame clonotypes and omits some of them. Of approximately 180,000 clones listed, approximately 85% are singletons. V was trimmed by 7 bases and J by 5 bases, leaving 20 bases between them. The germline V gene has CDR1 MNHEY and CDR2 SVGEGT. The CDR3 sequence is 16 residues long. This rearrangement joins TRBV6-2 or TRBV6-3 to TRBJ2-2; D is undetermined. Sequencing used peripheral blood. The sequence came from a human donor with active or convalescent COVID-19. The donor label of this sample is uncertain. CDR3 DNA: TGTGCCAGCATCCCCCAAAGAGTTTTGCGGACCGGGGAGCTGTTTTTT. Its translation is CASIPQRVLRTGELFF.